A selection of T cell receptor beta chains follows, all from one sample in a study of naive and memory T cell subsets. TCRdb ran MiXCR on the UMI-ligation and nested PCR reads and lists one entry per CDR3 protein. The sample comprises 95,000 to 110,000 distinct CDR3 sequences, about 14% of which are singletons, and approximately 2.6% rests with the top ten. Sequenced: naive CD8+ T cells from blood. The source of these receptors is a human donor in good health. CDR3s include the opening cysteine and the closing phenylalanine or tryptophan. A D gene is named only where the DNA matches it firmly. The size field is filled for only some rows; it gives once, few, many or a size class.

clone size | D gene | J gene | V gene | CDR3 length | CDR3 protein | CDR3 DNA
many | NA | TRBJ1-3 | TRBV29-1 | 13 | CSVVGGSGNTIYF | TGCAGCGTTGTCGGTGGTTCTGGAAACACCATATATTTT
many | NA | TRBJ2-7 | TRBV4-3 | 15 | CASSQDLGYSYEQYF | TGCGCCAGCAGCCAAGATCTGGGGTACTCCTACGAGCAGTACTTC
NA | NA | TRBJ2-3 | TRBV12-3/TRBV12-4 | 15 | CASSSSQGWTDTQYF | TGTGCCAGCAGTTCCAGTCAGGGGTGGACAGATACGCAGTATTTT
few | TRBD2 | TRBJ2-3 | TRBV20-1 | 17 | CSAQAPPSIAGDLAQYF | TGCAGTGCCCAGGCCCCCCCTTCAATAGCGGGAGACCTAGCGCAGTATTTT
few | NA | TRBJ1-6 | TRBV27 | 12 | CASSFGNSPLHF | TGTGCCAGCAGTTTTGGTAATTCACCCCTCCACTTT
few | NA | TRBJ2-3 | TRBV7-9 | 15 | CASSSPPPSTDTQYF | TGTGCCAGCAGCTCCCCTCCCCCCAGCACAGATACGCAGTATTTT
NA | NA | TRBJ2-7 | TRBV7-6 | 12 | CASSYARGEQCF | TGTGCCAGCAGCTACGCCCGGGGCGAGCAGTGCTTC
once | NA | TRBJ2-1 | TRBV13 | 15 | CASSSNDRLGDEQFF | TGTGCCAGCAGCTCGAACGACAGGTTAGGGGATGAGCAGTTCTTC
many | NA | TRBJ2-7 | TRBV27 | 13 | CASSFNPSYEQYF | TGTGCCAGCAGTTTTAATCCTTCCTACGAGCAGTACTTC
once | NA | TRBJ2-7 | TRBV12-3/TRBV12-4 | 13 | CASSLGPYYEQYF | TGTGCCAGCAGCCTAGGGCCCTACTACGAGCAGTACTTC